The following is a T cell receptor (beta chain) sequence with its context. V shed 6 bases and J shed 2 bases, with 14 bases lying between them. Germline V gives CDR1 GTSNPN, CDR2 SVGIG (reference sequence). There are 13 residues in the CDR3. Clinical history reported by participants formed the basis on which cohorts were assigned. Data came from immunoSEQ multiplex PCR; TCRdb stores just in-frame clones and leaves some out. The sample consists of hundreds of thousands of clones, more than 75% of them appearing once. These data belong to a study of blood T cell repertoires in COVID-19. The sample taken for sequencing was PBMCs or T cells enriched from blood (not recorded which). V gene TRBV30 combines with J gene TRBJ2-7, with TRBD1 as a possible D gene (6 bases). The receptor was derived from a woman aged 50 to 60 who had recovered from COVID-19. DNA for the CDR3: TGTGCCTGTAACCGACAGGCCCCCTACGAGCAGTACTTC. Its protein is CACNRQAPYEQYF.